The clone carrying this TCR beta chain appeared a single time. Its antigen remains unknown. This entry is derived from a study of cytomegalovirus exposure and HLA in healthy donors. V lost 4 bases, J lost 1 base, and 10 bases lay in between. Germline V gene data show CDR1 as SGHRS and CDR2 as YFSETQ. The length of the CDR3 is 14 residues. With 60 Vbeta and 13 Jbeta primers, the PCR was carried out. Only in-frame clones appear in the TCRdb table, and some are missing; sequencing was by immunoSEQ multiplex PCR. The sample records tens of thousands of clones, about 75% being singletons. General study findings and limits: When presence/absence was analysed, sequencing depth was taken to be roughly uniform across donors. Sequencing had likely introduced a cluster of highly shared sequence variants as an artifact. With later analysis, a missense DCLRE1C variant became linked to TCR beta V- and J-gene trimming. There were under 200 TCR beta chains listed as cytomegalovirus-associated.

The chain recombines TRBV5-1 with TRBJ2-3; tentatively, D is TRBD2 (6 bases). The receptor comes from a man aged 35-49 years in good health and CMV-seronegative. Sequencing was done on a sample of PBMCs. CDR3 nucleotides: TGCGCCAGCAGCGAGCGGGTCGGCACAGATACGCAGTATTTT. Protein sequence: CASSERVGTDTQYF.